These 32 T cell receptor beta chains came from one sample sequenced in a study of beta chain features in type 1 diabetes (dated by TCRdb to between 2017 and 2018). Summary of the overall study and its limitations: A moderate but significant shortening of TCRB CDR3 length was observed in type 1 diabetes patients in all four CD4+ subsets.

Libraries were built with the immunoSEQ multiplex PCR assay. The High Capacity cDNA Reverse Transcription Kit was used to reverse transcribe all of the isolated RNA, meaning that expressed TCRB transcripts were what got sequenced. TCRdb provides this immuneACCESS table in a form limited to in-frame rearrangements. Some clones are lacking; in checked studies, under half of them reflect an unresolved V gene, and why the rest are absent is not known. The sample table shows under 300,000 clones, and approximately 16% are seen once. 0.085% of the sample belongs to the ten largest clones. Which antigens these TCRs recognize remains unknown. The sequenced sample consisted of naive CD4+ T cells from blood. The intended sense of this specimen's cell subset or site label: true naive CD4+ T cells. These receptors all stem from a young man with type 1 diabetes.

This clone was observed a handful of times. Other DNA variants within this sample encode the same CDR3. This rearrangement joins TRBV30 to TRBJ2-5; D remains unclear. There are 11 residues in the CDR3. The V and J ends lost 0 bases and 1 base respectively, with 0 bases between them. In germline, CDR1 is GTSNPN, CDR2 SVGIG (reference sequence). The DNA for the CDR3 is TGTGCCTGGAGTGTCCAAGAGACCCAGTACTTC. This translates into CAWSVQETQYF.

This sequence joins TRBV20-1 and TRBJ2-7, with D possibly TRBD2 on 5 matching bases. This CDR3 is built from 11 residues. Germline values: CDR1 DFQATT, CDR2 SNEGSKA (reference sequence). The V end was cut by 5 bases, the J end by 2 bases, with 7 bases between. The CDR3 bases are TGCAGTGCTGCGGAGGCCTACGAGCAGTACTTC. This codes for CSAAEAYEQYF.

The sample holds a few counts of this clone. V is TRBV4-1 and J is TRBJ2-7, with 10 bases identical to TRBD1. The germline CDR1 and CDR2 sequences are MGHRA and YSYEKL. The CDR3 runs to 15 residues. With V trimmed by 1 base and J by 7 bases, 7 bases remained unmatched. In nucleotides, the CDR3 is TGCGCCAGCAGCCAAGTTGGACAGGGGGTATGGGAGCAGTACTTC. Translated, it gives CASSQVGQGVWEQYF.

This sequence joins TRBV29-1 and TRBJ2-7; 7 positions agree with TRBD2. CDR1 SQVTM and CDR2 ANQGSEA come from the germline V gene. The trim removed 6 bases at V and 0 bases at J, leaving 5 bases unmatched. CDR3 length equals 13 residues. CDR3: CSVGTKISYEQYF. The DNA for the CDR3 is TGCAGCGTAGGGACTAAAATCTCCTACGAGCAGTACTTC.

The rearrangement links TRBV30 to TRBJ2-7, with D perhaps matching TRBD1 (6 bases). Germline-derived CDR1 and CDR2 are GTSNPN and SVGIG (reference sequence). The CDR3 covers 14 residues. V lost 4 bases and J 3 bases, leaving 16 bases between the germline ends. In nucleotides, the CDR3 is TGTGCCTGGAATACACTGGGGGCCTACTACGAGCAGTACTTC. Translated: CAWNTLGAYYEQYF. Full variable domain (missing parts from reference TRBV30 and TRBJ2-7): SQTIHQWPATLVQPVGSPLSLECTVEGTSNPNLYWYRQAAGRGLQLLFYSVGIGQISSEVPQNLSASRPQDRQFILSSKKLLLSDSGFYLCAWNTLGAYYEQYFGPGTRLTVT.

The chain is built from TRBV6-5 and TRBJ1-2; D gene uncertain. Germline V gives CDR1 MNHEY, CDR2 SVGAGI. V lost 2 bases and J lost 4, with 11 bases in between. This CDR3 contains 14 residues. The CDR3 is CASSYIAGRYGYTF. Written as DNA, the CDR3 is TGTGCCAGCAGTTACATAGCCGGGCGCTATGGCTACACCTTC.

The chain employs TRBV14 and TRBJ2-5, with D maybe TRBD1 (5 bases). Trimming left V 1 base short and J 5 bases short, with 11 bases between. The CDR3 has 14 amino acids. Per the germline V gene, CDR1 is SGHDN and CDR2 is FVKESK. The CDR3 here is CASSQGGRAETQYF. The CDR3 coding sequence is TGTGCCAGCAGCCAAGGGGGCAGGGCGGAGACCCAGTACTTC.

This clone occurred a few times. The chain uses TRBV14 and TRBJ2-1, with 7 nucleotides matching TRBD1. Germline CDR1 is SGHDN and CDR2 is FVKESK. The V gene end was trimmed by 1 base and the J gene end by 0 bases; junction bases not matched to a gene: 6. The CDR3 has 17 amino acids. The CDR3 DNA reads TGTGCCAGCAGCCAAGTGAGGGGACAGAGCTCCTACAATGAGCAGTTCTTC. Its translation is CASSQVRGQSSYNEQFF. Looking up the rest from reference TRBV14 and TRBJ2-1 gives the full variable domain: EAGVTQFPSHSVIEKGQTVTLRCDPISGHDNLYWYRRVMGKEIKFLLHFVKESKQDESGMPNNRFLAERTGGTYSTLKVQPAELEDSGVYFCASSQVRGQSSYNEQFFGPGTRLTVL.

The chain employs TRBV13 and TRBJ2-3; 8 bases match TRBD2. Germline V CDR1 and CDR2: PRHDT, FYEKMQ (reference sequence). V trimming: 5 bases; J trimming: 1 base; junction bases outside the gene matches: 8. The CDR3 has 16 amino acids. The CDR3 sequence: CASSPPVGRGTDTQYF. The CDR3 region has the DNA TGTGCCAGCAGCCCCCCAGTCGGGAGGGGCACAGATACGCAGTATTTT.

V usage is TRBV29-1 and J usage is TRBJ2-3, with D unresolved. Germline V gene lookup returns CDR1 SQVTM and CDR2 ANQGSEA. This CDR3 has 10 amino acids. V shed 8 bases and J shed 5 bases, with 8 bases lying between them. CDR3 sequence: CSSTQDTQYF. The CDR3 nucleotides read TGCAGCTCCACCCAAGATACGCAGTATTTT.

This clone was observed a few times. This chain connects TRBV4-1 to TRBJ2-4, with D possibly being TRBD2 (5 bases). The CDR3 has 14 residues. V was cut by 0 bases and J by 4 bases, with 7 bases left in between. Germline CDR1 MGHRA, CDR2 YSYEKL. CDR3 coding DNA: TGCGCCAGCAGCCAAGAAGGGAGAAAAAACATTCAGTACTTC. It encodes CASSQEGRKNIQYF.

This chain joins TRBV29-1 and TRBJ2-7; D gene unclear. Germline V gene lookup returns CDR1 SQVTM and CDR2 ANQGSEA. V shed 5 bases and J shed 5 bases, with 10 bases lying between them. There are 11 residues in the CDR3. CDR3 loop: CSVSAGDEQYF. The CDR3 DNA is TGCAGCGTTTCCGCTGGGGACGAGCAGTACTTC.

CDR3 nucleotide sequence: TGTGCCAGCAGTGGGAATACAGGGGTTGATACTGAAGCTTTCTTT. This encodes CASSGNTGVDTEAFF. The rearrangement uses TRBV27 and TRBJ1-1, with TRBD1 matching 7 bases. J was trimmed by 5 bases and V by 5 bases; bases with no gene match: 11. Germline CDR1 is MNHEY and CDR2 is SMNVEV (reference sequence). This CDR3 spans 15 amino acids.

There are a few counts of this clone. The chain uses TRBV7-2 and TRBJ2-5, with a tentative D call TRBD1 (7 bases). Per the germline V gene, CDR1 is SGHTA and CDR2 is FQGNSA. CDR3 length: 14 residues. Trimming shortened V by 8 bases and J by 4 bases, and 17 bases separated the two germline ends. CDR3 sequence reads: CASAEGGGVETQYF. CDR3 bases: TGTGCCAGCGCCGAAGGAGGGGGCGTAGAGACCCAGTACTTC.

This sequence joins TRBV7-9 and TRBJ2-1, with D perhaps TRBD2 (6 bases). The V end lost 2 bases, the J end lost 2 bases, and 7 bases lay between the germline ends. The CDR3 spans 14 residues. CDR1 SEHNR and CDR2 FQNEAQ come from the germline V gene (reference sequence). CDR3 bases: TGTGCCAGCAGCTTAACTAGCCCCTACAATGAGCAGTTCTTC. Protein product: CASSLTSPYNEQFF.

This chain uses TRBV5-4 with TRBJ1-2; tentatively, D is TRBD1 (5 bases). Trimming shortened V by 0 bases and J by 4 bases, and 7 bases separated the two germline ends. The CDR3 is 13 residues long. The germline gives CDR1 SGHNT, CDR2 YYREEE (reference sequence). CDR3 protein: CASSLEGPYGYTF. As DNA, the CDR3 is TGTGCCAGCAGCTTGGAGGGACCCTATGGCTACACCTTC.

CDR3 sequence: CASGQGQGTSGANVLTF. CDR3 nucleotide sequence: TGTGCTAGTGGTCAAGGACAGGGGACTTCTGGGGCCAACGTCCTGACTTTC. The rearrangement uses TRBV12-5 and TRBJ2-6, with 9 bases aligning to TRBD1. The V gene's germline CDR1 is LGHNT and CDR2 FRNRAP. There are 17 residues in the CDR3. J was trimmed by 1 base and V by 5 bases; bases with no gene match: 6.

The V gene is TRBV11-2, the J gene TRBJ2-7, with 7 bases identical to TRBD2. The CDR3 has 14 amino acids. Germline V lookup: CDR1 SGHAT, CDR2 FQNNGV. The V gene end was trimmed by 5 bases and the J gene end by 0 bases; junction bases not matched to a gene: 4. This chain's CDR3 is CASSRGLPSYEQYF. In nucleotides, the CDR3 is TGTGCCAGCAGCCGGGGACTACCCTCCTACGAGCAGTACTTC. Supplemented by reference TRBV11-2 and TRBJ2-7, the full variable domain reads EAGVAQSPRYKIIEKRQSVAFWCNPISGHATLYWYQQILGQGPKLLIQFQNNGVVDDSQLPKDRFSAERLKGVDSTLKIQPAKLEDSAVYLCASSRGLPSYEQYFGPGTRLTVT.

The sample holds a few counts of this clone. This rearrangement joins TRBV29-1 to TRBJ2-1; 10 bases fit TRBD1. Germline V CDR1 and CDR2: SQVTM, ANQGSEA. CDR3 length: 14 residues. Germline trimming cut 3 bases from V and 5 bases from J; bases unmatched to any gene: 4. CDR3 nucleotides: TGCAGCGTTGAGAGGGACAGGGGAGACAATGAGCAGTTCTTC. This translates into CSVERDRGDNEQFF.

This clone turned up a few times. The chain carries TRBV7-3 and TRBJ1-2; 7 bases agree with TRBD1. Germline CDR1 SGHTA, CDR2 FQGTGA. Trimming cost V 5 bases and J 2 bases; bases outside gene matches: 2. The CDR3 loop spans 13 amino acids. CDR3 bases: TGTGCCAGCAGCCCGACAGGGAACTATGGCTACACCTTC. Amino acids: CASSPTGNYGYTF.

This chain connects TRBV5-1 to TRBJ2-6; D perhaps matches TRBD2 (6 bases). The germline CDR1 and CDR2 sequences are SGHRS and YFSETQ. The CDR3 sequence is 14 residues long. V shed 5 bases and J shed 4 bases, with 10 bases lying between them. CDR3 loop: CASREGPGANVLTF. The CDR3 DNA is TGCGCCAGCAGGGAGGGACCCGGGGCCAACGTCCTGACTTTC. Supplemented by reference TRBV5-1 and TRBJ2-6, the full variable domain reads KAGVTQTPRYLIKTRGQQVTLSCSPISGHRSVSWYQQTPGQGLQFLFEYFSETQRNKGNFPGRFSGRQFSNSRSEMNVSTLELGDSALYLCASREGPGANVLTFGAGSRLTVL.

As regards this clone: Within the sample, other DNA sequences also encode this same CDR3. CDR3: CSARGGNEQFF. The CDR3 nucleotides read TGCAGTGCTAGGGGGGGCAATGAGCAGTTCTTC. The J gene is TRBJ2-1, the V gene TRBV20-1, with TRBD2 as a possible D gene (6 bases). Germline loops: CDR1 DFQATT, CDR2 SNEGSKA (reference sequence). Trimming took off 3 bases at V and 6 bases at J, with 6 bases between the two ends. The length of the CDR3 is 11 residues.

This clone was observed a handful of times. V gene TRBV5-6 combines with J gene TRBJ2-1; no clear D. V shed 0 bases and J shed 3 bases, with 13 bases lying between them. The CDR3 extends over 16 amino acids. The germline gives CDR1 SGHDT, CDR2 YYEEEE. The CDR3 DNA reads TGTGCCAGCAGCTTGGGGAGACGGCCTAACTACAATGAGCAGTTCTTC. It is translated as CASSLGRRPNYNEQFF. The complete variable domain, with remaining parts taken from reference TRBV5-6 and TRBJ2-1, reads DAGVTQSPTHLIKTRGQQVTLRCSPKSGHDTVSWYQQALGQGPQFIFQYYEEEERQRGNFPDRFSGHQFPNYSSELNVNALLLGDSALYLCASSLGRRPNYNEQFFGPGTRLTVL.

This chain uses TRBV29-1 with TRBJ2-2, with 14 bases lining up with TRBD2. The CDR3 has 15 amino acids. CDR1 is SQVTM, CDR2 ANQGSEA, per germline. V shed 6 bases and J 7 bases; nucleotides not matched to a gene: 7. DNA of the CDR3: TGCAGCGTCGGGACTAGCGGGAGTGTGAACGGGGAGCTGTTTTTT. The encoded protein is CSVGTSGSVNGELFF.

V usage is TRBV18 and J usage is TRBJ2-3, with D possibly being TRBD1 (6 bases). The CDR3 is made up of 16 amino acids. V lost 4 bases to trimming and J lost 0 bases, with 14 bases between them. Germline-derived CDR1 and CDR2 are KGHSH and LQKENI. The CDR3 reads CASSLQTGSSTDTQYF. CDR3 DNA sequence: TGTGCCAGCTCACTTCAAACAGGGAGCAGCACAGATACGCAGTATTTT.

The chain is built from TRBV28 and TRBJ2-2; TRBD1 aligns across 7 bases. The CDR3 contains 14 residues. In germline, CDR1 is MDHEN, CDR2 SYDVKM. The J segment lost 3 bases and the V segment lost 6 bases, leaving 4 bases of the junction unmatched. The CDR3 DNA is TGTGCCAGCAGGACCACAGGGGACACCGGGGAGCTGTTTTTT. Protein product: CASRTTGDTGELFF.

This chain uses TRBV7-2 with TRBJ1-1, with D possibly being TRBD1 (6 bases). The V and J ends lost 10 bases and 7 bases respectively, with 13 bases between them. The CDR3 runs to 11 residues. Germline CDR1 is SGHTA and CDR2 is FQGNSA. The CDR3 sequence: CAITRDIEAFF. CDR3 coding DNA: TGTGCCATCACTCGGGACATTGAAGCTTTCTTT. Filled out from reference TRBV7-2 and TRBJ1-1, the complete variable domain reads GAGVSQSPSNKVTEKGKDVELRCDPISGHTALYWYRQSLGQGLEFLIYFQGNSAPDKSGLPSDRFSAERTGGSVSTLTIQRTQQEDSAVYLCAITRDIEAFFGQGTRLTVV.

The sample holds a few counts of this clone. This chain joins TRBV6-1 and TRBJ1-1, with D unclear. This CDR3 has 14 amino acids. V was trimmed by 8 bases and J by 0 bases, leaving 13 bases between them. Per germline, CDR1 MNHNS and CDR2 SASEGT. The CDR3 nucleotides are TGTGCCAGCGAGGGCGCCACCATGAACACTGAAGCTTTCTTT. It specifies CASEGATMNTEAFF.

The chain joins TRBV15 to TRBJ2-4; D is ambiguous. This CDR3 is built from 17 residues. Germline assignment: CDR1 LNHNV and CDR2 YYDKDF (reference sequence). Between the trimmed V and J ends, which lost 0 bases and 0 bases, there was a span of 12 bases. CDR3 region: CATSREGLGIAKNIQYF. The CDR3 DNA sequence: TGTGCCACCAGCAGAGAGGGTTTAGGGATAGCCAAAAACATTCAGTACTTC.

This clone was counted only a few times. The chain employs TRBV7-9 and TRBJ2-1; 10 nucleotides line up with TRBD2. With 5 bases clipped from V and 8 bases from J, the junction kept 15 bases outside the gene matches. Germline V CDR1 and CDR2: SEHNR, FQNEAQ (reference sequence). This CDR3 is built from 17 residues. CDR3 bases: TGTGCCAGCAGCGAGGGGGCTAGCGGGAGACTCGCGGATGAGCAGTTCTTC. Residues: CASSEGASGRLADEQFF.

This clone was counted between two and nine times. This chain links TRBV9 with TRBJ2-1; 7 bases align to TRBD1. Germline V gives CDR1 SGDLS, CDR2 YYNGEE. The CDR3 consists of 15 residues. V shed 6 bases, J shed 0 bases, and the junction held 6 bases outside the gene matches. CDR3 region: CASTVGTDSYNEQFF. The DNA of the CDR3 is TGTGCCAGCACCGTGGGGACAGACTCCTACAATGAGCAGTTCTTC.

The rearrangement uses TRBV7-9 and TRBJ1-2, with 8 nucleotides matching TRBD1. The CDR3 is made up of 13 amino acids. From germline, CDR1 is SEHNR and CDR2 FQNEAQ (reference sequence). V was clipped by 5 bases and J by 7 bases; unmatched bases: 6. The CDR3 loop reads CASSPGTGRGYTF. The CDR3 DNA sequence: TGTGCCAGCAGCCCCGGGACAGGCCGTGGCTACACCTTC.